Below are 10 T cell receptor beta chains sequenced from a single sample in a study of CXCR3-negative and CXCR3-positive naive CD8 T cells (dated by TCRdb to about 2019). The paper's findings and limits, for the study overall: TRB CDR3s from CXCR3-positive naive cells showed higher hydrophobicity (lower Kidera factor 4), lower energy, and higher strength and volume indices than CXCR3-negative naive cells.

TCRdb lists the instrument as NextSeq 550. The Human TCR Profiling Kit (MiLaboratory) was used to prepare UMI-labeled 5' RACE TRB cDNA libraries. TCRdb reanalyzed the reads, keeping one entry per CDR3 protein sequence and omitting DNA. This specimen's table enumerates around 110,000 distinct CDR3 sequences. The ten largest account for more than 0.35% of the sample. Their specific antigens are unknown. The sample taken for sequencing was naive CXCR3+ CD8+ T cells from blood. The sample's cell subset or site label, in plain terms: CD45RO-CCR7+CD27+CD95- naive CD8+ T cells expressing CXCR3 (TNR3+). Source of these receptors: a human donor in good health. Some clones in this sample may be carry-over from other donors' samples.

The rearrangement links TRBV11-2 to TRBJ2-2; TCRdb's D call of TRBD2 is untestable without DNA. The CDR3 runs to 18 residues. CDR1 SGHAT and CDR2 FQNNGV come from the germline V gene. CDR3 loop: CASSLGGPSGVNTGELFF.

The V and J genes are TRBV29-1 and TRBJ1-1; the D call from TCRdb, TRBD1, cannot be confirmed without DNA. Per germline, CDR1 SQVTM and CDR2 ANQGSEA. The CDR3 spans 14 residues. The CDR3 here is CSVDAGLVLSEAFF.

The chain's CDR3 is CASSPGTSGDTQYF. J is TRBJ2-3 and V is TRBV12-3 or TRBV12-4; no DNA is available, so the TRBD2 call from TCRdb remains unchecked. CDR3 length: 14 residues.

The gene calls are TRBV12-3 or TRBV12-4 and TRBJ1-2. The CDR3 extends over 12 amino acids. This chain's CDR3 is CASSLFNYGYTF.

CDR3 sequence: CSVELAVSSTDTQYF. The V call is TRBV29-1, the J call TRBJ2-3. Per germline, CDR1 SQVTM and CDR2 ANQGSEA. CDR3 length: 15 amino acids.

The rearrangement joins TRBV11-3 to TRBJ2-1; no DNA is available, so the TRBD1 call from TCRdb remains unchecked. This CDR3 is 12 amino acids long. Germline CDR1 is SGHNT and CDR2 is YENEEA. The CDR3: CASSSLGDEQFF.

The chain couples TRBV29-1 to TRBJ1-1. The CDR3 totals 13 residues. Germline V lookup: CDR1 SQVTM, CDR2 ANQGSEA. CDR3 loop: CSVERQGGTEAFF. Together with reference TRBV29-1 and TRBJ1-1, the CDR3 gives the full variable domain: SAVISQKPSRDICQRGTSLTIQCQVDSQVTMMFWYRQQPGQSLTLIATANQGSEATYESGFVIDKFPISRPNLTFSTLTVSNMSPEDSSIYLCSVERQGGTEAFFGQGTRLTVV.

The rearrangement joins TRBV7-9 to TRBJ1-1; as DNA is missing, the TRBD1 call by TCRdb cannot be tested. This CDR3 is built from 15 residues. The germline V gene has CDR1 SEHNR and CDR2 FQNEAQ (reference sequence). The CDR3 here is CASSTNRGSNTEAFF.

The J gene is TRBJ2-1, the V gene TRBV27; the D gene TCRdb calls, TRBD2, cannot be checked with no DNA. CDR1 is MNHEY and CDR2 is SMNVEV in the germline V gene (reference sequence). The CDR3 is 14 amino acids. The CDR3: CASGASGSYNEQFF.

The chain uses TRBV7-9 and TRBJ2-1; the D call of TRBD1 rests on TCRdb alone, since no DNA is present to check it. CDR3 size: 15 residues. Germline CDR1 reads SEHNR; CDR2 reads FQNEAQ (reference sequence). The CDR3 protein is CASSSWTGGYNEQFF.